The next 10 T cell receptor beta chains were all read from a single sample in a study of identical twins. Each CDR3 protein gets one entry after TCRdb re-called the 5' RACE reads with MiXCR. This table has approximately 620,000 distinct CDR3 sequences, approximately 9% appearing once. The data also belong to a second study, concerning yellow fever vaccine responses in identical twins.

Input material: PBMCs. These receptor sequences come from a woman aged 18-29 years in good health.

In its sample, this clonotype was seen many times. The chain employs TRBV7-8 and TRBJ2-7; tentative D call: TRBD1 (5 bases). V was pared by 5 bases and J by 3 bases, with 11 bases between. Germline V CDR1 and CDR2: SGHVS, FQNEAQ. The CDR3 spans 13 residues. Written as DNA, the CDR3 is TGTGCCAGCAGCGAAGACAGCCTCTACGAGCAGTACTTC. Protein: CASSEDSLYEQYF.

CDR3 DNA sequence: TGTGCCAGCAGTCCTCGGGGACCCGTTGACGAGCAGTACTTC. Translated, it gives CASSPRGPVDEQYF. The rearrangement uses TRBV2 and TRBJ2-7; tentatively, D is TRBD1 or TRBD2 (5 bases each). This CDR3 spans 14 amino acids. With 5 bases removed from V and 5 bases from J, the gap between germline ends came to 16 bases. Germline lookup yields CDR1 SNHLY and CDR2 FYNNEI.

This clonotype was seen only a few times. The gene calls are TRBV3-1 and TRBJ2-1, with 12 bases that match TRBD2. Germline CDR1 reads LGHDT; CDR2 reads YNNKEL (reference sequence). The CDR3 is made up of 16 amino acids. The ends lost 1 base at V and 9 bases at J; junction bases unmatched: 7. CDR3 residues: CASSQGPSGGASEQFF. DNA for the CDR3: TGTGCCAGCAGCCAAGGACCTAGCGGGGGGGCCAGTGAGCAGTTCTTC.

This CDR3 reads CASSDSEGPDTQYF. The CDR3 nucleotides are TGTGCCAGCAGTGACTCGGAGGGTCCAGATACGCAGTATTTT. This chain joins TRBV28 and TRBJ2-3; D possibly corresponds to TRBD2 (6 bases). The CDR3 runs to 14 residues. The V end lost 5 bases, the J end lost 4 bases, and 13 bases lay between the germline ends. Per germline, CDR1 MDHEN and CDR2 SYDVKM.

The J gene is TRBJ2-4, the V gene TRBV7-9; D ambiguous. Per germline, CDR1 SEHNR and CDR2 FQNEAQ (reference sequence). Trimming cost V 1 base and J 7 bases, with 8 bases left between them. This CDR3 has 13 amino acids. The CDR3 sequence is CASSLGPGNIQYF. The CDR3 DNA is TGTGCCAGCAGCTTAGGTCCTGGGAACATTCAGTACTTC.

This clonotype has at least ten counts. This chain links TRBV7-3 with TRBJ2-2, with D tentatively TRBD1 (5 bases). From germline, CDR1 is SGHTA and CDR2 FQGTGA. The length of the CDR3 is 14 residues. Deletions cut 1 base from V and 5 bases from J, with 8 bases between. The CDR3 reads CASSLISGTGELFF. The CDR3 DNA reads TGTGCCAGCAGCTTAATCTCAGGGACCGGGGAGCTGTTTTTT.

The chain has TRBV7-9 and TRBJ2-7; D not certain. V was shortened by 5 bases and J by 2 bases, with 16 bases between the two germline ends. Germline CDR1 SEHNR, CDR2 FQNEAQ (reference sequence). The CDR3 runs 15 residues. CDR3 in amino acids: CASSQNREPPYEQYF. The CDR3 nucleotides read TGTGCCAGCAGCCAGAACAGAGAACCCCCCTACGAGCAGTACTTC.

The rearrangement joins TRBV5-6 to TRBJ2-2, with D uncertain. V shed 2 bases and J shed 3 bases, with 5 bases lying between them. Germline V gives CDR1 SGHDT, CDR2 YYEEEE. CDR3 length: 13 amino acids. CDR3 DNA sequence: TGTGCCAGCAGCTTTGTGCACACCGGGGAGCTGTTTTTT. Protein: CASSFVHTGELFF.

This clonotype was observed at least ten times. J is TRBJ2-7 and V is TRBV7-8; 10 nucleotides agree with TRBD2. Germline CDR1 reads SGHVS; CDR2 reads FQNEAQ. CDR3 length: 15 residues. V lost 5 bases and J lost 7; bases outside the gene matches: 11. The CDR3 nucleotides are TGTGCCAGCAGCATCGCTAGCGGGAGTCTGGGAGAGCAGTACTTC. Translation gives CASSIASGSLGEQYF. Together with reference TRBV7-8 and TRBJ2-7, the CDR3 gives the full variable domain: GAGVSQSPRYKVAKRGQDVALRCDPISGHVSLFWYQQALGQGPEFLTYFQNEAQLDKSGLPSDRFFAERPEGSVSTLKIQRTQQEDSAVYLCASSIASGSLGEQYFGPGTRLTVT.

This chain connects TRBV11-1 to TRBJ2-7, with D possibly TRBD1 on 6 matching bases. Deletions cut 4 bases from V and 6 bases from J, with 13 bases between. The CDR3 has 13 residues. Germline CDR1 reads SGHAT; CDR2 reads FQDESV (reference sequence). CDR3 sequence reads: CASSSRTGFEQYF. In nucleotides, the CDR3 is TGTGCCAGCAGCTCAAGAACAGGGTTCGAGCAGTACTTC.